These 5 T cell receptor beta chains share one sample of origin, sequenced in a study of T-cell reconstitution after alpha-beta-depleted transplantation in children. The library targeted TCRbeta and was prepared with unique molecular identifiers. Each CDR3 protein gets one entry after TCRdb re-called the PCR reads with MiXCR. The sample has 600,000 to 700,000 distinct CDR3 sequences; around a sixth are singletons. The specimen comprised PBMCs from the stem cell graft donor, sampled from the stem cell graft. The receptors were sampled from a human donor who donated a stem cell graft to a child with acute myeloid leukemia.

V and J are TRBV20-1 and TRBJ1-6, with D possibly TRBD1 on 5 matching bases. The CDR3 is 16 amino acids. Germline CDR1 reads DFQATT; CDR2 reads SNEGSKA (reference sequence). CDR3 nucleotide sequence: TGCTGCGCTAGAGCCCTGGAGGGGTCCTATAATTCACCCCTCCACTTT. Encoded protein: CCARALEGSYNSPLHF.

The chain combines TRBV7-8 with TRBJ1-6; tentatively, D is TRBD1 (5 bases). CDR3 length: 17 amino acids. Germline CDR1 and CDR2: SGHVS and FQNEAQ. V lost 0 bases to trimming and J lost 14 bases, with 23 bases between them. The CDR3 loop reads CASSLAQHRRREEALHF. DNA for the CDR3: TGTGCCAGCAGCTTAGCGCAACACAGGAGAAGGGAGGAGGCCCTCCACTTT.

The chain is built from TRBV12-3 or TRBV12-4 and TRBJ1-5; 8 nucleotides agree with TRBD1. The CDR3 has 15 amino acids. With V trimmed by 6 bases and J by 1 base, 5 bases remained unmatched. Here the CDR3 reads CASSPDRVSNQPQHF. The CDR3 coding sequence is TGTGCCAGCAGCCCGGACAGGGTAAGCAATCAGCCCCAGCATTTT.

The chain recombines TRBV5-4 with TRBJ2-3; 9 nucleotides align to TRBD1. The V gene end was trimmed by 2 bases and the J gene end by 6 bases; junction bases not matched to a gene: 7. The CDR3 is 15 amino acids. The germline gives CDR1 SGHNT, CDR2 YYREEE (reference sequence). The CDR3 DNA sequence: TGTGCCAGCAGCTTTGGGACAGGGTGGGGGGATACGCAGTATTTT. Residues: CASSFGTGWGDTQYF.

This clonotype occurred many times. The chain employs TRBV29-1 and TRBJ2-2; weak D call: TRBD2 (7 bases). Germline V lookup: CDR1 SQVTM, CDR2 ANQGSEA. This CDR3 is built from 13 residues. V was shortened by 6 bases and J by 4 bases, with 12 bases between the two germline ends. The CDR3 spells CSVGGGRTGELFF. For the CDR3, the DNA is TGCAGCGTCGGCGGGGGCCGCACCGGGGAGCTGTTTTTT.